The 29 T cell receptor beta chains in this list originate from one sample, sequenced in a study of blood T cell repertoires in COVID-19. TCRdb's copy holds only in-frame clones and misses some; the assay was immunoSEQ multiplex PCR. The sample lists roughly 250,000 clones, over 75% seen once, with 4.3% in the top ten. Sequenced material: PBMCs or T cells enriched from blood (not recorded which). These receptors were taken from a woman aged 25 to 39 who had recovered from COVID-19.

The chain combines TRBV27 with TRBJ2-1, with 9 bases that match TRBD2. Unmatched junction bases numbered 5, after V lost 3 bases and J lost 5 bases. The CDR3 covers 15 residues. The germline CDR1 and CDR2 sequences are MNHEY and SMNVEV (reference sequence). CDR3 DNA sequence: TGTGCCAGCAGTTTTAGCGGGAGTTCCGACAATGAGCAGTTCTTC. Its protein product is CASSFSGSSDNEQFF.

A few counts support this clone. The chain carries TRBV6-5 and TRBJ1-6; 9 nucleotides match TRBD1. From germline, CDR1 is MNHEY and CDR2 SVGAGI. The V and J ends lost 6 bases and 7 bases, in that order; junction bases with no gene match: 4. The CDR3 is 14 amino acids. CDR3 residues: CASRPGTGNSPLHF. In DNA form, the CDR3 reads TGTGCCAGCAGGCCCGGGACAGGGAATTCACCCCTCCACTTT.

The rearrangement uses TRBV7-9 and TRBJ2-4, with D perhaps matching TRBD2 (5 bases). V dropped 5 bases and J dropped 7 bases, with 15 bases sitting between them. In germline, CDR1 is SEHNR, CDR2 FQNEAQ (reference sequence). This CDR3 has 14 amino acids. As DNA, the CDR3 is TGTGCCAGCAGCCCGGCCGGGGTGATGAACATTCAGTACTTC. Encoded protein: CASSPAGVMNIQYF.

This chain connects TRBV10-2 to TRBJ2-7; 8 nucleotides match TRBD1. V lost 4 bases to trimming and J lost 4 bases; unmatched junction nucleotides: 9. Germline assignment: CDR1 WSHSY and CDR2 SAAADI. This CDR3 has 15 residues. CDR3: CASSGLRTGIYEQYF. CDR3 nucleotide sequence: TGCGCCAGCAGTGGACTTAGGACAGGGATTTACGAGCAGTACTTC.

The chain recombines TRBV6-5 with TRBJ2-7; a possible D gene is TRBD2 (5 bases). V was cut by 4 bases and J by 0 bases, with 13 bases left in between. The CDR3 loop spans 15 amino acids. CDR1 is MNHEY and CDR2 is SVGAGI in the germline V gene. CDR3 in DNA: TGTGCCAGCAGTTTCCGGGAATTGGGCTCCTACGAGCAGTACTTC. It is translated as CASSFRELGSYEQYF.

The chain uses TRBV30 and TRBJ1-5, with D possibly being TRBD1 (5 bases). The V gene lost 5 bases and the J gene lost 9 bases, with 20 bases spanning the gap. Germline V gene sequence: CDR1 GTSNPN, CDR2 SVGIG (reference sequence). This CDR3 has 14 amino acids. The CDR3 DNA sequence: TGTGCCTGGGGGCTGGGAGGGGCCGAATCGCCCCAGCATTTT. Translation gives CAWGLGGAESPQHF. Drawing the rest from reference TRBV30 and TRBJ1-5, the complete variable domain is SQTIHQWPATLVQPVGSPLSLECTVEGTSNPNLYWYRQAAGRGLQLLFYSVGIGQISSEVPQNLSASRPQDRQFILSSKKLLLSDSGFYLCAWGLGGAESPQHFGDGTRLSIL.

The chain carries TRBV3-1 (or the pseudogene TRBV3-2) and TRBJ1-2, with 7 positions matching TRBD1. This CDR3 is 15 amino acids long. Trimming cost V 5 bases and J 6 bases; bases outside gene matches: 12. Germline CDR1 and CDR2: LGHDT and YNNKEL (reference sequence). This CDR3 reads CASSSLVAGGDGYTF. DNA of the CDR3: TGTGCCAGCAGCTCACTTGTGGCAGGGGGTGATGGCTACACCTTC.

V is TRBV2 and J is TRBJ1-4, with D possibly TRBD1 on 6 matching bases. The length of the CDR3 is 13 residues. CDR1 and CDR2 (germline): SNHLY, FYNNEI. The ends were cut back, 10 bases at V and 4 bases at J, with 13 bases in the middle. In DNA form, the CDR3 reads TGTGCCACCGGACAGCCTCGTAATGAAAAACTGTTTTTT. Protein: CATGQPRNEKLFF.

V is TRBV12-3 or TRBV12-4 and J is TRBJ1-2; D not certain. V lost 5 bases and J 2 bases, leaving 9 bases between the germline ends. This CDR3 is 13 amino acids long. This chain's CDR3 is CASSPDGNYGYTF. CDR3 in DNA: TGTGCCAGCAGTCCCGACGGGAACTATGGCTACACCTTC.

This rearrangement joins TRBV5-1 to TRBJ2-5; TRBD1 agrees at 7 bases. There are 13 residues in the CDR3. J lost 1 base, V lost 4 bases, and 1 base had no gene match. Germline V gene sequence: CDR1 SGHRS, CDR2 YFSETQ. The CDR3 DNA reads TGCGCCAGCAGCCAGGGGGTCCAAGAGACCCAGTACTTC. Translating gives CASSQGVQETQYF.

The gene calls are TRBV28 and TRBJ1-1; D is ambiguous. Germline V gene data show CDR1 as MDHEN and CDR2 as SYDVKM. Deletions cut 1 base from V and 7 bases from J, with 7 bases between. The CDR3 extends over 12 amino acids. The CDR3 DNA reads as TGTGCCAGCAGTTTATTTTCGGGTGAAGCTTTCTTT. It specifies CASSLFSGEAFF.

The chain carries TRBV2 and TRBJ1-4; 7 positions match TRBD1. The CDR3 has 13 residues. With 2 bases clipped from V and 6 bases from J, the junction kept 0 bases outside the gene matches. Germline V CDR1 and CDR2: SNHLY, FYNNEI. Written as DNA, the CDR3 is TGTGCCAGCAGTGAACAGGGGGATGAAAAACTGTTTTTT. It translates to CASSEQGDEKLFF. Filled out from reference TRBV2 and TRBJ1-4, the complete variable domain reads EPEVTQTPSHQVTQMGQEVILRCVPISNHLYFYWYRQILGQKVEFLVSFYNNEISEKSEIFDDQFSVERPDGSNFTLKIRSTKLEDSAMYFCASSEQGDEKLFFGSGTQLSVL.

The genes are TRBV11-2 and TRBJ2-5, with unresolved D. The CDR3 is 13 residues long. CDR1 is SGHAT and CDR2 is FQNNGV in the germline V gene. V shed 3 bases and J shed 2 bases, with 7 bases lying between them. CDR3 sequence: CASSLRLQETQYF. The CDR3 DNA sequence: TGTGCCAGCAGCTTGCGCCTACAAGAGACCCAGTACTTC.

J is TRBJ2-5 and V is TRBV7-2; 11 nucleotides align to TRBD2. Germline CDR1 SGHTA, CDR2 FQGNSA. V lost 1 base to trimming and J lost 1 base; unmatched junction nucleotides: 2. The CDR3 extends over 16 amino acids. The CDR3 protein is CASSLVTSGAQETQYF. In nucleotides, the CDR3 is TGTGCCAGCAGCTTAGTGACTAGCGGGGCCCAAGAGACCCAGTACTTC.

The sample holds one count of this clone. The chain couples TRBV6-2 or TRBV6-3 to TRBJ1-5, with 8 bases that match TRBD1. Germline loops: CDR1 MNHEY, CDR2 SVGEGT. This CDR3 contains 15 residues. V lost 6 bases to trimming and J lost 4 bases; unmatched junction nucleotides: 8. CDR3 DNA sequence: TGTGCCAGCAGCAACAGGGGGTTGAGGAATCAGCCCCAGCATTTT. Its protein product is CASSNRGLRNQPQHF.

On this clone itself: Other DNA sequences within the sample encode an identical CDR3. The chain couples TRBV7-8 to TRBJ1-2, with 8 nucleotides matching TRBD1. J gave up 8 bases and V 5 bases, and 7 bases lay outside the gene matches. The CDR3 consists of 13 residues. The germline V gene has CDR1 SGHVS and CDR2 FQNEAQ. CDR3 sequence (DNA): TGTGCCAGCAGCCCCGGACAGGGTAACGGCTACACCTTC. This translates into CASSPGQGNGYTF.

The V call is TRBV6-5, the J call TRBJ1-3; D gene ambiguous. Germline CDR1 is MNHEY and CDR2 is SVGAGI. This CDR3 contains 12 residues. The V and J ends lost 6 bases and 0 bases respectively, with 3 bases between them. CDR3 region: CASRSSGNTIYF. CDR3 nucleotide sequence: TGTGCCAGCAGGAGCTCTGGAAACACCATATATTTT.

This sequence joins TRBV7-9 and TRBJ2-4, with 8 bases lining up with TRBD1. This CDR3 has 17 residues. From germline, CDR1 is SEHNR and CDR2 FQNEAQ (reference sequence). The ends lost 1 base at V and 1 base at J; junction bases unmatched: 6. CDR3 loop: CASSLGTGMEAKNIQYF. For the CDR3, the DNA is TGTGCCAGCAGCTTAGGGACAGGGATGGAGGCCAAAAACATTCAGTACTTC. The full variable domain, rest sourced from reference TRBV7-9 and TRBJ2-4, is DTGVSQNPRHKITKRGQNVTFRCDPISEHNRLYWYRQTLGQGPEFLTYFQNEAQLEKSRLLSDRFSAERPKGSFSTLEIQRTEQGDSAMYLCASSLGTGMEAKNIQYFGAGTRLSVL.

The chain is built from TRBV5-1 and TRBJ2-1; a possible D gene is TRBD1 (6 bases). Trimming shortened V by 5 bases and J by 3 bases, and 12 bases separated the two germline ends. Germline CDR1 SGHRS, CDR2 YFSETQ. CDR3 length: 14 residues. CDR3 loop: CASRQTGSYNEQFF. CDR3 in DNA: TGCGCCAGCAGACAAACAGGGAGCTACAATGAGCAGTTCTTC. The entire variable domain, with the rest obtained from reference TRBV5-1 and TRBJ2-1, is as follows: KAGVTQTPRYLIKTRGQQVTLSCSPISGHRSVSWYQQTPGQGLQFLFEYFSETQRNKGNFPGRFSGRQFSNSRSEMNVSTLELGDSALYLCASRQTGSYNEQFFGPGTRLTVL.

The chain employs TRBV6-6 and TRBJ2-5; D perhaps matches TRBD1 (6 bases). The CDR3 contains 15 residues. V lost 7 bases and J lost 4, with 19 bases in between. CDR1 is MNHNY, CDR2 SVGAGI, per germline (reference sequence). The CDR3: CASTPPVLGGETQYF. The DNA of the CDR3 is TGTGCCAGCACGCCCCCAGTGCTAGGGGGAGAGACCCAGTACTTC.

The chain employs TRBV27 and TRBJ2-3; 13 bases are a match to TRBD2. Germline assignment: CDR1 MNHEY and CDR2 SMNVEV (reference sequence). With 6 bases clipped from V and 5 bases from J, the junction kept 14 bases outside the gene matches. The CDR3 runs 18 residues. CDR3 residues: CASSSPSGLAGDVDTQYF. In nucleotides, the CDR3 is TGTGCCAGCAGCTCCCCTTCAGGACTAGCGGGGGATGTAGATACGCAGTATTTT.

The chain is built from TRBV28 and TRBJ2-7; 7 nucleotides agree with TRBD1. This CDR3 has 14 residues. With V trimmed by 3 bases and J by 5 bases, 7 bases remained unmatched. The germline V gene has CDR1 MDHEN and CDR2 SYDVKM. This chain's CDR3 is CASSLGTGDDEQYF. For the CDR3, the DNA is TGTGCCAGCAGTTTGGGAACAGGGGACGACGAGCAGTACTTC.

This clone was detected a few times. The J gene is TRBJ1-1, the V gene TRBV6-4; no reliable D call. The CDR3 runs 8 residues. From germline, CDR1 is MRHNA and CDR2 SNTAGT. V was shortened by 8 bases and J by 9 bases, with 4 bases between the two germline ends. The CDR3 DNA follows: TGTGCCAGCCAAAAAGCTTTCTTT. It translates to CASQKAFF.

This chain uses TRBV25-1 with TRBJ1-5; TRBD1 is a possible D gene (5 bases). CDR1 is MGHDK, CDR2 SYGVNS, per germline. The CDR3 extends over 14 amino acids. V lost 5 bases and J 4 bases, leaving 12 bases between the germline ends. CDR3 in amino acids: CASSNSGGNQPQHF. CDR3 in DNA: TGTGCCAGCAGTAACTCCGGGGGGAATCAGCCCCAGCATTTT.

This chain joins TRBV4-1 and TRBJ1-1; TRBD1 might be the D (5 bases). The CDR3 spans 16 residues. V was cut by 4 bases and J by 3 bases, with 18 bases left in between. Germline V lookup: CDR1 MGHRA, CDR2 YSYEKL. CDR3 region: CASSPEKGKVDTEAFF. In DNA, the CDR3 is TGCGCCAGCAGCCCCGAAAAGGGGAAAGTTGACACTGAAGCTTTCTTT.

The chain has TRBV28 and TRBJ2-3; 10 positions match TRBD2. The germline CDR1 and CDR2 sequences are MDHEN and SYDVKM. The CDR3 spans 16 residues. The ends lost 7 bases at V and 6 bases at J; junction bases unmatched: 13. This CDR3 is CASTFGERGGLDTQYF. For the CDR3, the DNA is TGTGCCAGCACCTTTGGGGAGCGGGGGGGTTTGGATACGCAGTATTTT.

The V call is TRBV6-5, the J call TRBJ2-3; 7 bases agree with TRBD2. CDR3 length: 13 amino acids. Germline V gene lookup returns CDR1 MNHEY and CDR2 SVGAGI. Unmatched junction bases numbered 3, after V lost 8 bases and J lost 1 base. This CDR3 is CASLGGGTDTQYF. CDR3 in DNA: TGTGCCAGCCTGGGGGGGGGCACAGATACGCAGTATTTT.

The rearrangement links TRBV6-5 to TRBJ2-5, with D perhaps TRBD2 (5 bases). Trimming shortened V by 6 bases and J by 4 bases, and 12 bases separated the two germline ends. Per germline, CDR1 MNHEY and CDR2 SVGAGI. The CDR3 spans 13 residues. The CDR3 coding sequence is TGTGCCAGCAGCCGGGAAATAAGAGAGACCCAGTACTTC. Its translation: CASSREIRETQYF.

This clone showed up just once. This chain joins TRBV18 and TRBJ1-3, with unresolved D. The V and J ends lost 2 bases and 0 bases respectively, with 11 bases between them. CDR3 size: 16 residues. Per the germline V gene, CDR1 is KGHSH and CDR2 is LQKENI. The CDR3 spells CASSPSTEASGNTIYF. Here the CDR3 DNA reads TGTGCCAGCTCACCATCCACGGAGGCCTCTGGAAACACCATATATTTT.